What follows are 20 T cell receptor beta chains derived from one specimen sequenced in a study of blood T cell repertoires in COVID-19. Method: immunoSEQ multiplex PCR; TCRdb's copy keeps in-frame clones and lacks some. The sample shows 150,000 to 200,000 clones, around 80% of them seen only once. The sample consisted of peripheral blood. Receptor source: a woman older than 75 with acute or convalescent COVID-19.

The rearrangement links TRBV28 to TRBJ2-7; maybe TRBD1 (6 bases). Germline lookup yields CDR1 MDHEN and CDR2 SYDVKM. Trimming left V 6 bases short and J 4 bases short, with 19 bases between. The CDR3 has 15 amino acids. In DNA, the CDR3 is TGTGCCAGCAGCCCTGTAGGGGGAAAGATTTACGAGCAGTACTTC. It yields the protein CASSPVGGKIYEQYF. The full variable domain, its missing parts supplied by reference TRBV28 and TRBJ2-7, is DVKVTQSSRYLVKRTGEKVFLECVQDMDHENMFWYRQDPGLGLRLIYFSYDVKMKEKGDIPEGYSVSREKKERFSLILESASTNQTSMYLCASSPVGGKIYEQYFGPGTRLTVT.

The rearrangement joins TRBV29-1 to TRBJ1-5; the D is unclear. The germline V gene encodes CDR1 SQVTM and CDR2 ANQGSEA. The V and J ends lost 0 bases and 1 base respectively, with 4 bases between them. This CDR3 contains 13 residues. CDR3 in amino acids: CSVEEESNQPQHF. CDR3 bases: TGCAGCGTTGAAGAGGAGAGCAATCAGCCCCAGCATTTT.

The rearrangement uses TRBV27 and TRBJ1-1, with TRBD1 identical over 7 bases. The CDR3 length is 14 residues. Looked up from germline, CDR1 is MNHEY and CDR2 is SMNVEV (reference sequence). The J segment lost 5 bases and the V segment lost 6 bases, leaving 9 bases of the junction unmatched. In nucleotides, the CDR3 is TGTGCCAGCAGAAAGCCGGGACAGAGAACTGAAGCTTTCTTT. This translates into CASRKPGQRTEAFF.

This chain joins TRBV30 and TRBJ1-1, with D perhaps TRBD1 (5 bases). This CDR3 comprises 12 residues. Trimming left V 8 bases short and J 2 bases short, with 12 bases between. The V gene's germline CDR1 is GTSNPN and CDR2 SVGIG (reference sequence). For the CDR3, the DNA is TGTGCCCAAAGCAGGGCCAACACTGAAGCTTTCTTT. It encodes CAQSRANTEAFF.

The chain combines TRBV4-1 with TRBJ2-5; 10 nucleotides match TRBD2. V shed 2 bases, J shed 1 base, and the junction held 10 bases outside the gene matches. The CDR3 consists of 18 residues. The germline gives CDR1 MGHRA, CDR2 YSYEKL. The CDR3 sequence is CASSQSGVAGGSQETQYF. The DNA for the CDR3 is TGCGCCAGCAGCCAAAGTGGGGTAGCGGGGGGTTCCCAAGAGACCCAGTACTTC.

The gene calls are TRBV5-4 and TRBJ1-6; D possibly corresponds to TRBD1 (5 bases). CDR1 is SGHNT, CDR2 YYREEE, per germline (reference sequence). V lost 0 bases, J lost 6 bases, and 10 bases lay in between. The CDR3 is 15 residues long. CDR3 protein: CASSLAQGGNSPLHF. In DNA, the CDR3 is TGTGCCAGCAGCTTGGCCCAGGGCGGTAATTCACCCCTCCACTTT.

The CDR3 bases are TGTGCCAGCAGAGCTGACAGGTCGGGTCTAGAGACCCAGTACTTC. It yields the protein CASRADRSGLETQYF. V and J are TRBV2 and TRBJ2-5, with D possibly TRBD1 on 6 matching bases. The CDR3 is made up of 15 amino acids. V was cut by 6 bases and J by 4 bases, with 18 bases left in between. Germline V gives CDR1 SNHLY, CDR2 FYNNEI.

The genes are TRBV19 and TRBJ2-7; D is perhaps TRBD1 (6 bases). The CDR3 loop spans 14 amino acids. V lost 5 bases, J lost 4 bases, and 15 bases lay in between. Germline V gene data show CDR1 as LNHDA and CDR2 as SQIVND (reference sequence). CDR3 sequence: CASSHTGTPYEQYF. The CDR3 DNA is TGTGCCAGTAGTCACACCGGGACACCGTACGAGCAGTACTTC.

The rearrangement links TRBV19 to TRBJ1-6, with D possibly TRBD1 on 6 matching bases. This CDR3 spans 14 amino acids. V was clipped by 7 bases and J by 4 bases, with 11 bases between them. Looked up from germline, CDR1 is LNHDA and CDR2 is SQIVND (reference sequence). The CDR3 loop is CASKRDRYNSPLHF. CDR3 nucleotide sequence: TGTGCCAGTAAGCGAGACAGGTATAATTCACCCCTCCACTTT.

V is TRBV28 and J is TRBJ1-1; 10 bases fit TRBD1. In germline, CDR1 is MDHEN, CDR2 SYDVKM. This CDR3 is 16 amino acids long. The ends lost 3 bases at V and 3 bases at J; junction bases unmatched: 7. CDR3 DNA: TGTGCCAGCAGTTTGGGACAGGGGCGTGGGGACACTGAAGCTTTCTTT. It is translated as CASSLGQGRGDTEAFF.

This chain uses TRBV11-2 with TRBJ2-5, with D possibly being TRBD2 (6 bases). V lost 2 bases to trimming and J lost 5 bases, with 18 bases between them. The germline CDR1 and CDR2 sequences are SGHAT and FQNNGV. The CDR3 sequence is 16 residues long. The CDR3 is CASSLRVRGNLETQYF. For the CDR3, the DNA is TGTGCCAGCAGCTTAAGGGTCCGGGGGAATCTTGAGACCCAGTACTTC.

The gene calls are TRBV19 and TRBJ1-2; TRBD1 matches at 11 bases. V dropped 5 bases and J dropped 4; count of bases not matched to a gene: 9. The germline CDR1 and CDR2 sequences are LNHDA and SQIVND (reference sequence). This CDR3 spans 16 amino acids. The CDR3 here is CASSPYGDRGTYGYTF. DNA of the CDR3: TGTGCCAGTAGTCCATATGGGGACAGGGGGACCTATGGCTACACCTTC.

The rearrangement joins TRBV19 to TRBJ2-1; D gene unclear. Between the trimmed V and J ends, which lost 3 bases and 4 bases, there was a span of 7 bases. Germline values: CDR1 LNHDA, CDR2 SQIVND (reference sequence). The CDR3 loop spans 13 amino acids. The CDR3 region has the DNA TGTGCCAGTAGTATGTCCCTTTACAATGAGCAGTTCTTC. It translates to CASSMSLYNEQFF.

The rearrangement uses TRBV6-2 or TRBV6-3 and TRBJ2-7, with TRBD2 identical over 7 bases. The V gene's germline CDR1 is MNHEY and CDR2 SVGEGT. The length of the CDR3 is 17 residues. Germline trimming cut 0 bases from V and 0 bases from J; bases unmatched to any gene: 8. CDR3 protein: CASSYSTSSGTSYEQYF. CDR3 nucleotide sequence: TGTGCCAGCAGTTACTCGACATCTAGCGGCACCTCCTACGAGCAGTACTTC.

This chain links TRBV6-1 with TRBJ1-5; D gene unclear. Looked up from germline, CDR1 is MNHNS and CDR2 is SASEGT. The CDR3 spans 13 residues. Trimming removed 1 base at V and 5 bases at J, with 6 bases between. The CDR3 reads CASSEVRYQPQHF. CDR3 nucleotides: TGTGCCAGCAGTGAAGTGAGGTATCAGCCCCAGCATTTT.

V usage is TRBV3-1 (or the pseudogene TRBV3-2) and J usage is TRBJ2-1; D is unclear. Trimming pared 0 bases from V and 7 bases from J, leaving 13 bases between. From germline, CDR1 is LGHDT and CDR2 YNNKEL (reference sequence). The CDR3 spans 15 residues. This CDR3 reads CASSQESALGNEQFF. The CDR3 coding sequence is TGTGCCAGCAGCCAAGAGAGCGCCCTCGGGAATGAGCAGTTCTTC.

V is TRBV7-9 and J is TRBJ1-4, with D possibly TRBD1 on 6 matching bases. CDR1 and CDR2 from the germline V gene are SEHNR and FQNEAQ (reference sequence). CDR3 length: 16 residues. Between the trimmed V and J ends, which lost 4 bases and 6 bases, there was a span of 18 bases. This CDR3 is CASSYQGRGAHEKLFF. The CDR3 bases are TGTGCCAGCAGCTACCAGGGGCGGGGGGCGCATGAAAAACTGTTTTTT. Combining the CDR3 with reference TRBV7-9 and TRBJ1-4 gives the whole variable domain DTGVSQNPRHKITKRGQNVTFRCDPISEHNRLYWYRQTLGQGPEFLTYFQNEAQLEKSRLLSDRFSAERPKGSFSTLEIQRTEQGDSAMYLCASSYQGRGAHEKLFFGSGTQLSVL.

V gene TRBV15 combines with J gene TRBJ2-3, with 9 bases aligning to TRBD2. With 2 bases clipped from V and 2 bases from J, the junction kept 11 bases outside the gene matches. The CDR3 consists of 18 residues. The germline CDR1 and CDR2 sequences are LNHNV and YYDKDF (reference sequence). The CDR3 nucleotides read TGTGCCACCAGCAGACCCCCTCTCAGCGGGGGGCACACAGATACGCAGTATTTT. It encodes CATSRPPLSGGHTDTQYF.

This clone was picked up a small number of times. This chain joins TRBV3-1 (or the pseudogene TRBV3-2) and TRBJ2-5; TRBD2 matches at 12 bases. Germline V gene sequence: CDR1 LGHDT, CDR2 YNNKEL (reference sequence). The V and J ends lost 5 bases and 3 bases, in that order; junction bases with no gene match: 7. The CDR3 is 16 amino acids. DNA of the CDR3: TGTGCCAGCAGCAAACTAGCGGGGGGCCCTGAAGAGACCCAGTACTTC. Translation gives CASSKLAGGPEETQYF.

The chain combines TRBV7-9 with TRBJ1-2; 7 bases line up with TRBD1. Germline CDR1 and CDR2: SEHNR and FQNEAQ (reference sequence). The CDR3 is made up of 14 amino acids. Trimming cost V 1 base and J 4 bases; bases outside gene matches: 3. The CDR3 coding sequence is TGTGCCAGCAGCTTAGGGGGACAGAGCTATGGCTACACCTTC. Translation: CASSLGGQSYGYTF.